Below, 9 T cell receptor beta chains from the same sample are listed, as sequenced in a study of cytomegalovirus exposure and HLA in healthy donors. 60 Vbeta and 13 Jbeta primers were used in PCR. Sequenced by immunoSEQ multiplex PCR; TCRdb stores in-frame clones only, minus some. The table records about 270,000 clones, roughly two thirds of them present only once. Sequences were obtained from PBMCs. These receptors were taken from a female donor in good health and CMV-seronegative.

This clone showed up just a few times. The rearrangement links TRBV25-1 to TRBJ1-1, with a possible D match to TRBD1 (6 bases). The CDR3 loop spans 15 amino acids. Germline V gene data show CDR1 as MGHDK and CDR2 as SYGVNS. V lost 4 bases and J 1 base, leaving 13 bases between the germline ends. CDR3 nucleotide sequence: TGTGCCAGCAGTGGGTATACAGGGAGGAACACTGAAGCTTTCTTT. The encoded protein is CASSGYTGRNTEAFF.

The gene calls are TRBV28 and TRBJ1-1; D unclear. Between the trimmed V and J ends, which lost 5 bases and 3 bases, there was a span of 7 bases. The CDR3 is made up of 12 amino acids. The germline gives CDR1 MDHEN, CDR2 SYDVKM. The CDR3 DNA is TGTGCCAGCAGTAGACGGGACACTGAAGCTTTCTTT. The encoded protein is CASSRRDTEAFF.

This rearrangement joins TRBV5-4 to TRBJ2-5, with unresolved D. The CDR3 totals 14 residues. V lost 1 base, J lost 0 bases, and 7 bases lay in between. Germline V gene lookup returns CDR1 SGHNT and CDR2 YYREEE (reference sequence). DNA for the CDR3: TGTGCCAGCAGCTTGAACTACTACCAAGAGACCCAGTACTTC. Translating it yields CASSLNYYQETQYF.

The chain recombines TRBV2 with TRBJ2-3; no clear D gene. Trimming cost V 4 bases and J 3 bases, with 14 bases left between them. The V gene's germline CDR1 is SNHLY and CDR2 FYNNEI. The CDR3 has 15 residues. The CDR3 coding sequence is TGTGCCAGCAGTGGGCTAATACTAACGACAGATACGCAGTATTTT. Encoded protein: CASSGLILTTDTQYF.

This sequence joins TRBV2 and TRBJ1-2; no firm D call. CDR1 SNHLY and CDR2 FYNNEI come from the germline V gene. V lost 5 bases, J lost 2 bases, and 9 bases lay in between. The CDR3 totals 13 residues. CDR3 sequence reads: CASSQTENYGYTF. The DNA of the CDR3 is TGTGCCAGCAGTCAAACAGAAAACTATGGCTACACCTTC.

The V call is TRBV5-8, the J call TRBJ1-5; no firm D call. V was shortened by 5 bases and J by 6 bases, with 6 bases between the two germline ends. Germline-derived CDR1 and CDR2 are SGHTS and YDEGEE. The CDR3 has 11 residues. For the CDR3, the DNA is TGTGCCAGCAGTCCCGGTCAGCCCCAGCATTTT. It encodes CASSPGQPQHF.

This chain joins TRBV6-6 and TRBJ2-3; D gene ambiguous. The V end lost 8 bases, the J end lost 0 bases, and 3 bases lay between the germline ends. The length of the CDR3 is 11 residues. CDR1 is MNHNY, CDR2 SVGAGI, per germline (reference sequence). The chain's CDR3 is CASSSTDTQYF. The CDR3 DNA reads TGTGCCAGCTCGAGCACAGATACGCAGTATTTT.

The J gene is TRBJ2-5, the V gene TRBV5-1; the D gene is possibly TRBD1 (5 bases). The CDR3 sequence is 14 residues long. V was clipped by 1 base and J by 0 bases, with 7 bases between them. Germline loops: CDR1 SGHRS, CDR2 YFSETQ. DNA of the CDR3: TGCGCCAGCAGCTTGATCAGGGACCAAGAGACCCAGTACTTC. As protein: CASSLIRDQETQYF.

This clone has more than one count but fewer than ten. The chain employs TRBV30 and TRBJ1-4, with 11 bases lining up with TRBD1. The CDR3 runs to 14 residues. J was trimmed by 7 bases and V by 1 base; bases with no gene match: 2. In germline, CDR1 is GTSNPN, CDR2 SVGIG (reference sequence). CDR3 sequence: CAWSGDRGGEKLFF. The CDR3 nucleotides read TGTGCCTGGAGTGGGGACAGGGGGGGTGAAAAACTGTTTTTT.